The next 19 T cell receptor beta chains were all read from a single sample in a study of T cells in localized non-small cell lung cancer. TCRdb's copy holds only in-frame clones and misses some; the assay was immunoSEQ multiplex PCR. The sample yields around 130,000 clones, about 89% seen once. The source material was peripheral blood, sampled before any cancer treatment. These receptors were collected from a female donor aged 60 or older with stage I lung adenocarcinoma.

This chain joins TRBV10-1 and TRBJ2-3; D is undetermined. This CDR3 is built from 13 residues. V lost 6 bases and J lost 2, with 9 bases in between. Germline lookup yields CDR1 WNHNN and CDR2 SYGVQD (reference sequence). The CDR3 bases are TGCGCCAGCAGGGAACATGCCACAGATACGCAGTATTTT. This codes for CASREHATDTQYF.

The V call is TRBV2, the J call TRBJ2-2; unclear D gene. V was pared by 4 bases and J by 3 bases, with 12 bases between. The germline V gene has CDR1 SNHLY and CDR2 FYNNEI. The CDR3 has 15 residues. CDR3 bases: TGTGCCAGCAGTGCTAGGACCTCGTACACCGGGGAGCTGTTTTTT. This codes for CASSARTSYTGELFF.

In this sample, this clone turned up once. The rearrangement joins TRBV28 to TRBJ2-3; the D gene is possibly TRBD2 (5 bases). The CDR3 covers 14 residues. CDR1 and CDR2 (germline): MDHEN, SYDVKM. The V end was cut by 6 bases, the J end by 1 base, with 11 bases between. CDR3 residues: CASRTPRGTDTQYF. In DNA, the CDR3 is TGTGCCAGCAGAACCCCGCGGGGCACAGATACGCAGTATTTT.

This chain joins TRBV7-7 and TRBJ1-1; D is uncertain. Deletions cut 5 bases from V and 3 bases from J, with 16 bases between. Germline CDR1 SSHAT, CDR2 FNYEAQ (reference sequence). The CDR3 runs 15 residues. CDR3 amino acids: CASSLWTLFDTEAFF. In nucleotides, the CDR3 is TGTGCCAGCAGCCTCTGGACCCTCTTCGACACTGAAGCTTTCTTT. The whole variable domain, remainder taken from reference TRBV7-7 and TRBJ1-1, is GAGVSQSPRYKVTKRGQDVTLRCDPISSHATLYWYQQALGQGPEFLTYFNYEAQPDKSGLPSDRFSAERPEGSISTLTIQRTEQRDSAMYRCASSLWTLFDTEAFFGQGTRLTVV.

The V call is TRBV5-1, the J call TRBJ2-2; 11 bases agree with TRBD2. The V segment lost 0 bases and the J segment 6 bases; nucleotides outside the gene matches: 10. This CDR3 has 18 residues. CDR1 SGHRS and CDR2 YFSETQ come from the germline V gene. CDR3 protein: CASSLELAGGPLAGELFF. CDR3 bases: TGCGCCAGCAGCTTGGAATTAGCGGGAGGGCCCTTGGCCGGGGAGCTGTTTTTT. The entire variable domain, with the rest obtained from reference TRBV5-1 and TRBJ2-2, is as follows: KAGVTQTPRYLIKTRGQQVTLSCSPISGHRSVSWYQQTPGQGLQFLFEYFSETQRNKGNFPGRFSGRQFSNSRSEMNVSTLELGDSALYLCASSLELAGGPLAGELFFGEGSRLTVL.

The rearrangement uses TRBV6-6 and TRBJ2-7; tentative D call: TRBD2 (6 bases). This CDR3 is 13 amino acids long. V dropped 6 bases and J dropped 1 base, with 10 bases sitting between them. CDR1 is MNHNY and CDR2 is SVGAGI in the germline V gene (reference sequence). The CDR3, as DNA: TGTGCCAGCAGGGCTAGCGCTTCCTACGAGCAGTACTTC. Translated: CASRASASYEQYF.

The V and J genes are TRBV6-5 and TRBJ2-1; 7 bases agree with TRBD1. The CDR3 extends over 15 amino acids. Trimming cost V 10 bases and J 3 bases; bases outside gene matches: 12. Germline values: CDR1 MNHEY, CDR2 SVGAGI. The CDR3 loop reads CATSYATGSYNEQFF. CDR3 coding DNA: TGTGCCACATCCTATGCGACAGGGAGCTACAATGAGCAGTTCTTC.

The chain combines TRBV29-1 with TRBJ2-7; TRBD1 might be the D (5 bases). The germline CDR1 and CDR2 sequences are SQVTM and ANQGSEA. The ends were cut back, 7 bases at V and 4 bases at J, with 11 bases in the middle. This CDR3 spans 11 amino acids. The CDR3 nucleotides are TGCAGCGGTTTGTCAGGGTACGAGCAGTACTTC. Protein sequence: CSGLSGYEQYF.

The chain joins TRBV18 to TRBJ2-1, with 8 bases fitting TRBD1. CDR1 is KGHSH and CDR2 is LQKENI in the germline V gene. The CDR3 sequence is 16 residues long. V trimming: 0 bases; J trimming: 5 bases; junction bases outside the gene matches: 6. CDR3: CASSPPGQAMDNEQFF. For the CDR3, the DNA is TGTGCCAGCTCACCACCGGGACAGGCCATGGACAATGAGCAGTTCTTC.

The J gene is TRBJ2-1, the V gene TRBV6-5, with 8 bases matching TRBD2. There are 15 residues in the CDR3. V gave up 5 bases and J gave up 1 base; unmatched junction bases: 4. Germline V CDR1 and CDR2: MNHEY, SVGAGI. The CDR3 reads CASSTTSASYNEQFF. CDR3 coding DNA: TGTGCCAGCAGTACGACTAGCGCGTCCTACAATGAGCAGTTCTTC.

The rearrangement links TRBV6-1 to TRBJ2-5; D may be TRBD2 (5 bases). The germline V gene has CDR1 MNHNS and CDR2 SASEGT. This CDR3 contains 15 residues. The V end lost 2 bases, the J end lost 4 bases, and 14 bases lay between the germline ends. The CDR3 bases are TGTGCCAGCAGTGAAACTATTTGGACTCGAGAGACCCAGTACTTC. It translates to CASSETIWTRETQYF.

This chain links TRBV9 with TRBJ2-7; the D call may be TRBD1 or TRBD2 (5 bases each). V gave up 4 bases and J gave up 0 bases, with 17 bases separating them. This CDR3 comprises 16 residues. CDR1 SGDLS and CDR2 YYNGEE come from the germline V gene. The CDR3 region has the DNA TGTGCCAGCAGCCCAGAGGGGTTCTCTAGCTCCTACGAGCAGTACTTC. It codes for CASSPEGFSSSYEQYF.

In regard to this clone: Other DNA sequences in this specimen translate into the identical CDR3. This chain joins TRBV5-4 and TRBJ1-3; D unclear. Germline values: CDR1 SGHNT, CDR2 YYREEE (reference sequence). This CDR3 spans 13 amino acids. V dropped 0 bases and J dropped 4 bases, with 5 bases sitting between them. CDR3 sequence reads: CASSLAGGNTIYF. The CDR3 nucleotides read TGTGCCAGCAGCTTGGCCGGCGGAAACACCATATATTTT.

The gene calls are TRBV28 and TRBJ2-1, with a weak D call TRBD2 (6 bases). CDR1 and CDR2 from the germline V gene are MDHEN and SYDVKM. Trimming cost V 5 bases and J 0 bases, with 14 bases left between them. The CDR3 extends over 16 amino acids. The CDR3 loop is CASSPRLASSYNEQFF. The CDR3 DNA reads TGTGCCAGCAGTCCCCGCCTAGCGAGCTCCTACAATGAGCAGTTCTTC.

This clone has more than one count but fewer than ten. DNA of the CDR3: TGTGCCAGCAGCTTAGAAGGGATTCAGCCCCAGCATTTT. Protein: CASSLEGIQPQHF. The chain joins TRBV7-2 to TRBJ1-5; D remains ambiguous. The V and J ends lost 1 base and 6 bases respectively, with 7 bases between them. Per germline, CDR1 SGHTA and CDR2 FQGNSA. CDR3 length equals 13 residues.

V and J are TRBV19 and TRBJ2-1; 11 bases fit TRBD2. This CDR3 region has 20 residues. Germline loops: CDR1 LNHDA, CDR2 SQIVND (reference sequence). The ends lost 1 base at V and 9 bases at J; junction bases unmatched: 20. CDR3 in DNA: TGTGCCAGTAGTATAGCCCAGGGTAGAGGTAGCGGGAGGGCCCGGTTTGAGCAGTTCTTC. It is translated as CASSIAQGRGSGRARFEQFF.

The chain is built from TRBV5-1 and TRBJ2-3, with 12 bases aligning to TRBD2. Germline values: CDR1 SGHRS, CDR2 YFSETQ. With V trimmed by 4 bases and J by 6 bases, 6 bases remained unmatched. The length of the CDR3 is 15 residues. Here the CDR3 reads CASSALAGGMDTQYF. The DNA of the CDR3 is TGCGCCAGCAGCGCACTAGCGGGAGGTATGGATACGCAGTATTTT.

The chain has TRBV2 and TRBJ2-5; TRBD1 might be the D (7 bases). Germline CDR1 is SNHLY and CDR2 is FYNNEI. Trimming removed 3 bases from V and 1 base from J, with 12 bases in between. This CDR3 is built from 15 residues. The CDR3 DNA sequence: TGTGCCAGCAGTGACGGGCAGGGGGGCCAAGAGACCCAGTACTTC. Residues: CASSDGQGGQETQYF.

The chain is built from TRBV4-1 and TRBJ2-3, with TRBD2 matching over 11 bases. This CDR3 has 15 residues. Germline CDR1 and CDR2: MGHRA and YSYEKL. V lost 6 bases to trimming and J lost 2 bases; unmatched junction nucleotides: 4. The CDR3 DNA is TGCGCCAGCAGACGACTAGCGGGGTTCACAGATACGCAGTATTTT. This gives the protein CASRRLAGFTDTQYF.